The clone carrying this T cell receptor (beta chain) has a handful of counts. Its matching antigen is unknown. The junction does not match germline at one end; this may be a read error. TCRB transcripts that were expressed got sequenced, as all of the isolated RNA had been reverse transcribed. Clones were sequenced by immunoSEQ multiplex PCR, and TCRdb holds only the in-frame ones, with some missing. Here the sample spans about 240,000 clones, about 30% being singletons. The CDR3 contains 13 residues. Germline V gives CDR1 MNHEY, CDR2 SMNVEV (reference sequence). The record originates from a study of beta chain features in type 1 diabetes. Study details: All of the samples together had 107,917,701 sorted cells examined. General study points: Any PCR bias toward short templates would affect both groups alike. Significant though moderate, a shortening of TCRB CDR3s appeared in all four CD4+ subsets of Type 1 diabetes patients.

V and J are TRBV27 and TRBJ2-5; perhaps TRBD2 as D (5 bases). Sequenced: central memory CD4+ T cells from blood. This TCR came from a man under 40 in good health. This CDR3 is CASSLEGQGTQYF. CDR3 in DNA: TGTGCCAGCAGTTTAGAGGGTCAAGGGACCCAGTACTTC.